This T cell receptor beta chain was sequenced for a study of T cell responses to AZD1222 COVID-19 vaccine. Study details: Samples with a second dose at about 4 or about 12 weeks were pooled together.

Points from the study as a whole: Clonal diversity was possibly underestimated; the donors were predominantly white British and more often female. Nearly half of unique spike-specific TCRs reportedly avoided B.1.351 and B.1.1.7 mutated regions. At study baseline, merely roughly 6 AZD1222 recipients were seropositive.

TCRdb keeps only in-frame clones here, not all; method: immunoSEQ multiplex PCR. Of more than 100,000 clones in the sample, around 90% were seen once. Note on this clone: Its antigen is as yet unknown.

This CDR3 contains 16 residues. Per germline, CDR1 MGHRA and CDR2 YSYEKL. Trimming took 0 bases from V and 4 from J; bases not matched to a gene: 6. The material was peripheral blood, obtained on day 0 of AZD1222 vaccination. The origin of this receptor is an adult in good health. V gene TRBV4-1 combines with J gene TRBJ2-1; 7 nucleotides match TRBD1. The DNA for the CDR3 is TGCGCCAGCAGCCAAGAACCCCTGGGACAGTACAATGAGCAGTTCTTC. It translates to CASSQEPLGQYNEQFF.